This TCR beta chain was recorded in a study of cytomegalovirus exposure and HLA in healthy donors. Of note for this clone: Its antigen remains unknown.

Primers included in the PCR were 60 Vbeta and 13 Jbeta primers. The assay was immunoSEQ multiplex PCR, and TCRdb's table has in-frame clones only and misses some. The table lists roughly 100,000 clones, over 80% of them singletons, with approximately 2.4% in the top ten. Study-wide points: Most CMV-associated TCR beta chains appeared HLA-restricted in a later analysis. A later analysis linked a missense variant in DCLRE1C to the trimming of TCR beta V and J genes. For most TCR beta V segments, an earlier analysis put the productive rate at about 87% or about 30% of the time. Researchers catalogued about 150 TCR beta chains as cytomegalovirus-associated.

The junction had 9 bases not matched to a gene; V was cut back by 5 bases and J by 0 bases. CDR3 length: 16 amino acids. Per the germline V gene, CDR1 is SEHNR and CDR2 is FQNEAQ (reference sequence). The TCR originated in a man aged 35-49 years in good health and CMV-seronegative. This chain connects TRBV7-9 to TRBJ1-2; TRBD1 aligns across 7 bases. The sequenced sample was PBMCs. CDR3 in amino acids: CASSGRRTGANYGYTF. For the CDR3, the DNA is TGTGCCAGCAGCGGTAGGCGGACAGGCGCTAACTATGGCTACACCTTC.